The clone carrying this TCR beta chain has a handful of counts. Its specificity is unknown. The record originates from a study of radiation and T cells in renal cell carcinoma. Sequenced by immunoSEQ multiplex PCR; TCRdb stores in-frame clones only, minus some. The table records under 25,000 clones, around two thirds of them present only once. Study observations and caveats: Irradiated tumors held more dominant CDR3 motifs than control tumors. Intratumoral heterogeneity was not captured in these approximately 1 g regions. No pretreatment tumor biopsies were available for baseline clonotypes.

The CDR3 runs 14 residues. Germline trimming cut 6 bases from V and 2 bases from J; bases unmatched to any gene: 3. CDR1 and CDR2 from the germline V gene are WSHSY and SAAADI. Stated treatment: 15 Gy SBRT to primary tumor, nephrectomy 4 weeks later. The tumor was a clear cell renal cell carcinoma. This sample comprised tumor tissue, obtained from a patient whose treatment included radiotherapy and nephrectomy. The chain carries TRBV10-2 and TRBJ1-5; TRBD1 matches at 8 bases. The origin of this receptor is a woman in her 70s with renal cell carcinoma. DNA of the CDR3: TGCGCCAGCAGCTTGGACAGGGGCAATCAGCCCCAGCATTTT. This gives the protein CASSLDRGNQPQHF.